This entry concerns a single TCR beta chain. This record belongs to a study of blood T cell repertoires in COVID-19. Study in general: The United States, Italy and Spain were the sources of the acute and convalescent COVID-19 samples.

The assay was immunoSEQ multiplex PCR, and TCRdb's table has in-frame clones only and misses some. Of 200,000 to 300,000 clones in the sample, 82% were seen once. Germline trimming cut 8 bases from V and 4 bases from J; bases unmatched to any gene: 8. Germline CDR1 and CDR2: LNHDA and SQIVND (reference sequence). The CDR3 loop spans 14 amino acids. The sequence was collected from an older woman with active or convalescent COVID-19. This chain uses TRBV19 with TRBJ1-5, with 7 bases identical to TRBD1. The specimen sequenced was peripheral blood. DNA of the CDR3: TGTGCCAGTGAGGTGACAGGGAAGAATCAGCCCCAGCATTTT. Protein sequence: CASEVTGKNQPQHF.